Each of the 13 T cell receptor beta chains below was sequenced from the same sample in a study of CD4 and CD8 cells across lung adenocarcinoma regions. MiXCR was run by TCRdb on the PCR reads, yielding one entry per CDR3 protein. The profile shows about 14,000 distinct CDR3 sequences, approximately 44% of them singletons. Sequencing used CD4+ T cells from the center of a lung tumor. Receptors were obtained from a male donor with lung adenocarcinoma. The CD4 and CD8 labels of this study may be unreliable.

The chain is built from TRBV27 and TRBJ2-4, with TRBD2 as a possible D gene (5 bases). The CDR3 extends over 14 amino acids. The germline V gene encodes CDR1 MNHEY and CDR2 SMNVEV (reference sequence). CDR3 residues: CRGTRLWAKNIQYF. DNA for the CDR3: TGTCGCGGCACTAGGCTGTGGGCCAAAAACATTCAGTACTTC.

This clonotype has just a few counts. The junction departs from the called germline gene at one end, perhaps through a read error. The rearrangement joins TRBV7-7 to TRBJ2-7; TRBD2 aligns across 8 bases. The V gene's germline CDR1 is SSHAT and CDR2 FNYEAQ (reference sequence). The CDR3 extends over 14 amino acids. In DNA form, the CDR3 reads TGTGCTAGCAGCTTATCAGCGGGAGCCTCTGAGCAGTACTTC. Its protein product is CASSLSAGASEQYF.

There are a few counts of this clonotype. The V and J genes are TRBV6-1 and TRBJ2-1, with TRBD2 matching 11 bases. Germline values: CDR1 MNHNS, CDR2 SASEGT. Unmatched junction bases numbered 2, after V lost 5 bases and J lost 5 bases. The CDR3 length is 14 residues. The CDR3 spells CASSRLAGNNEQFF. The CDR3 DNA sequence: TGTGCCAGCAGTAGACTAGCGGGGAACAATGAGCAGTTCTTC.

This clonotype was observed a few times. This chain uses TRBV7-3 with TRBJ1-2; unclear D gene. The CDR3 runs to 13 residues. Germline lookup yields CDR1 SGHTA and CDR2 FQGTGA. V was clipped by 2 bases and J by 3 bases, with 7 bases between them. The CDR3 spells CASSLDGDYGYTF. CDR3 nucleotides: TGTGCCAGCAGCTTAGACGGAGACTATGGCTACACCTTC. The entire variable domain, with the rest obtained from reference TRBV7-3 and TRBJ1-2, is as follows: GAGVSQTPSNKVTEKGKYVELRCDPISGHTALYWYRQSLGQGPEFLIYFQGTGAADDSGLPNDRFFAVRPEGSVSTLKIQRTERGDSAVYLCASSLDGDYGYTFGSGTRLTVV.

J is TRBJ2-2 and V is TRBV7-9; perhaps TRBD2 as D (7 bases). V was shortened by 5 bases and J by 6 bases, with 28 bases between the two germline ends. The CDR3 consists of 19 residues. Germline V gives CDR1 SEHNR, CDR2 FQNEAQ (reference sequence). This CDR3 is CASSPVRGAAAWTSGELFF. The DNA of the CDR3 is TGTGCCAGCAGCCCCGTACGGGGGGCGGCGGCATGGACCTCCGGGGAGCTGTTTTTT.

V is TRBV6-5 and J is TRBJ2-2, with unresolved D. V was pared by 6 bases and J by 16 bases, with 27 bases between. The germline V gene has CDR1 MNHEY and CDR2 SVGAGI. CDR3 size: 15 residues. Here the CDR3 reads CASRLQSGIPETQFF. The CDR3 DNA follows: TGTGCCAGCAGACTCCAGTCCGGAATTCCCGAGACGCAGTTTTTT.

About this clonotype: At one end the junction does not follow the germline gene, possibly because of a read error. The CDR3 DNA follows: TGTGCCAGCAGTTACTCGTCCGGGACAGGGGGAGATGAGCAGTTTTTC. It encodes CASSYSSGTGGDEQFF. The rearrangement links TRBV6-5 to TRBJ2-4, with 11 nucleotides matching TRBD1. Germline CDR1 and CDR2: MNHEY and SVGAGI. This CDR3 is 16 amino acids long.

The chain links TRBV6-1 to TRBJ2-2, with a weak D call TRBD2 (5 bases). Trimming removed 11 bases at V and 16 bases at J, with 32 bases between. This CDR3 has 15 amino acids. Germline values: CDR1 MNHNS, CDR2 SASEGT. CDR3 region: CARGLQSGIPDAQFF. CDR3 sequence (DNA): TGTGCCCGCGGACTCCAGTCTGGAATTCCAGATGCGCAGTTTTTT.

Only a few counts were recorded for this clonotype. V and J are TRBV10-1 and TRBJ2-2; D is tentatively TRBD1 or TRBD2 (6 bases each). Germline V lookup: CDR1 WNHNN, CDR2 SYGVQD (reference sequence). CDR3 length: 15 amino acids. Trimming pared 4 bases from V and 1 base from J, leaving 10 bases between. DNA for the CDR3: TGCGCCAGCAGTGGAGGGGGGTGGAACACCGGGGAGCTGTTTTTT. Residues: CASSGGGWNTGELFF.

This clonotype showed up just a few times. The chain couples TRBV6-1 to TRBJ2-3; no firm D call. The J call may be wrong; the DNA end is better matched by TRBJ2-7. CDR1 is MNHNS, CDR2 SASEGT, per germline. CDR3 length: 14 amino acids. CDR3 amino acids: CASKWNDGTYEQYF. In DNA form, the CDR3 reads TGTGCCAGCAAGTGGAACGACGGTACCTACGAGCAGTACTTC.

The DNA of the CDR3 is TGTGCCAGCAGCTTAAATTCCGCGGGACAGGGCCCCTACGAGCAGTACTTC. Amino acids: CASSLNSAGQGPYEQYF. The rearrangement uses TRBV7-8 and TRBJ2-7; 9 bases align to TRBD1. The CDR3 totals 17 residues. Per germline, CDR1 SGHVS and CDR2 FQNEAQ. Losses at the gene ends were 2 bases for V and 2 bases for J; bases not matched to a gene: 10. The whole variable domain, remainder taken from reference TRBV7-8 and TRBJ2-7, is GAGVSQSPRYKVAKRGQDVALRCDPISGHVSLFWYQQALGQGPEFLTYFQNEAQLDKSGLPSDRFFAERPEGSVSTLKIQRTQQEDSAVYLCASSLNSAGQGPYEQYFGPGTRLTVT.

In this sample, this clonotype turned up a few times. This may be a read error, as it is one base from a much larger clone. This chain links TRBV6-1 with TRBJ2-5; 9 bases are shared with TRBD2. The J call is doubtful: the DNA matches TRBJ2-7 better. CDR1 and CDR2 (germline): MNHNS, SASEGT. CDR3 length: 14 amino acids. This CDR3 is CASRALAGQNEQYF. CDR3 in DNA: TGTGCCAGCAGGGCCCTAGCGGGACAGAACGAGCAGTACTTC.

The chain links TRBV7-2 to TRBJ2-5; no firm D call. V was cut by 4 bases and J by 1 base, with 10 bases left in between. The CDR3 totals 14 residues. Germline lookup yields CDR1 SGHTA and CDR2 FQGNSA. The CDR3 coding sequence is TGTGCCAGCAGCTCCTTAGCACCCCAAGAGACCCAGTACTTC. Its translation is CASSSLAPQETQYF.